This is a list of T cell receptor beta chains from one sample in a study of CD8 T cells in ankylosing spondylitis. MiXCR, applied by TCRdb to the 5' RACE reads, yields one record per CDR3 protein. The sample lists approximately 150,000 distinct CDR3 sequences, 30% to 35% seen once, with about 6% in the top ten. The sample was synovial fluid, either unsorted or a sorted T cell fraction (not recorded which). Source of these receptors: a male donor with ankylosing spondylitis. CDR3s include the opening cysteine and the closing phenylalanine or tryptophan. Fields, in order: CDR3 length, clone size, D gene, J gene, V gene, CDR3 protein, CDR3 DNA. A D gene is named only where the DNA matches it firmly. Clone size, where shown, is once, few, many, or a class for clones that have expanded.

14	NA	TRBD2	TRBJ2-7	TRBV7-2	CASSFKLSGGEQYF	TGTGCCAGCAGCTTCAAACTCTCCGGGGGGGAGCAGTACTTC
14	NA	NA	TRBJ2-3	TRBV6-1	CASKPGLATDTQYF	TGTGCCAGCAAACCGGGACTGGCGACAGATACGCAGTATTTT
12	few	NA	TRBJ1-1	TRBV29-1	CSVGYRNTEAFF	TGCAGCGTTGGATACAGGAACACTGAAGCTTTCTTT
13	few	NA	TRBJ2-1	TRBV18	CASSRAGNDEQFF	TGTGCCAGCTCACGGGCTGGAAACGATGAGCAGTTCTTC
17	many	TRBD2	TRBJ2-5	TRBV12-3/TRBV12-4	CASSPGTSGGAGETQYF	TGTGCCAGCAGTCCTGGGACTAGCGGGGGGGCCGGAGAGACCCAGTACTTC
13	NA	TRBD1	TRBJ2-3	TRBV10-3	CAIRQDREDTQYF	TGTGCCATCAGGCAGGACAGGGAAGATACGCAGTATTTT
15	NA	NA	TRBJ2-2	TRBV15	CATSRPTQGAGELFF	TGTGCCACCAGCAGACCCACTCAGGGAGCCGGGGAGCTGTTTTTT
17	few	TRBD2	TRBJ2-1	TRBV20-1	CSARDQGSGRGGNEQFF	TGCAGTGCTAGAGATCAGGGGAGCGGGAGAGGAGGCAATGAGCAGTTCTTC
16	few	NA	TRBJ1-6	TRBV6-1	CASTEWTGAGNSPLHF	TGTGCCAGCACCGAATGGACGGGAGCCGGTAATTCACCCCTCCACTTT
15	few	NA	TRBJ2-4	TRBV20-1	CSASRASEAKNIQYF	TGCAGTGCTAGTCGGGCATCAGAAGCCAAAAACATTCAGTACTTC
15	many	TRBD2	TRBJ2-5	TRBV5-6	CASSWGVAGVETQYF	TGTGCCAGCAGCTGGGGGGTGGCGGGAGTCGAGACCCAGTACTTC
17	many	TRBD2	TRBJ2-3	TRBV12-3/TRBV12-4	CASSFSGTSGYTDTQYF	TGTGCCAGCAGTTTCTCCGGGACTAGCGGTTATACAGATACGCAGTATTTT
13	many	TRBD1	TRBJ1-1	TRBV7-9	CASSLPGGGGAFF	TGTGCCAGCAGCCTCCCAGGGGGCGGTGGAGCTTTCTTT
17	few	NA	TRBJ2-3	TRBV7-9	CASSLGYREAGEDTQYF	TGTGCCAGCAGCTTAGGATACAGGGAGGCCGGCGAGGATACGCAGTATTTT
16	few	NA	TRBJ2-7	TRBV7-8	CASSSYRAPSWNEQYF	TGTGCCAGCAGCTCGTACCGGGCCCCCTCCTGGAACGAGCAGTACTTC
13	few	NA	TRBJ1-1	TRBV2	CASNPLRDTEAFF	TGTGCCAGCAACCCTCTTAGAGACACTGAAGCTTTCTTT
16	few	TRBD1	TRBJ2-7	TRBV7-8	CASSRQGGQGRHEQYF	TGTGCCAGCAGCCGCCAGGGGGGACAGGGGAGGCACGAGCAGTACTTC
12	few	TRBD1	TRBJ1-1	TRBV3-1	CASSRGQGEAFF	TGTGCCAGCAGCCGTGGACAGGGCGAAGCTTTCTTT
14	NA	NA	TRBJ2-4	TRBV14	CASSQDLAKNIQYF	TGTGCCAGCAGCCAAGATTTAGCCAAAAACATTCAGTACTTC
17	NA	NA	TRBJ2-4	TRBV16	CASSQSLGSTGKNIQYF	TGTGCCAGCAGCCAATCGCTCGGCAGTACAGGCAAAAACATTCAGTACTTC
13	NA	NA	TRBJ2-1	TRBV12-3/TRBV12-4	CASRQGSYNEQFF	TGTGCCAGCAGGCAGGGGTCCTACAATGAGCAGTTCTTC
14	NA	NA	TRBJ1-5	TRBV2	CASSGQKSNQPQHF	TGTGCCAGCAGTGGACAGAAAAGCAATCAGCCCCAGCATTTT
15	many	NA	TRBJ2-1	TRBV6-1	CASNRGGVSYNEQFF	TGTGCCAGCAACAGAGGAGGGGTCTCCTACAATGAGCAGTTCTTC
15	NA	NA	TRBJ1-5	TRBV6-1	CASRRQDQSNQPQHF	TGTGCCAGCAGGAGACAGGACCAAAGCAATCAGCCCCAGCATTTT
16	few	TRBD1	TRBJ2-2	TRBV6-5	CASSYKGQSNTGELFF	TGTGCCAGCAGTTACAAGGGACAGTCCAACACCGGGGAGCTGTTTTTT
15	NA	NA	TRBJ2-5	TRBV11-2	CASSLGGLRKETQYF	TGTGCCAGCAGCTTGGGGGGTCTCCGAAAAGAGACCCAGTACTTC
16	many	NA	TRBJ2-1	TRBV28	CASSTPAQGGANEQFF	TGTGCCAGCAGTACCCCGGCGCAGGGTGGGGCCAATGAGCAGTTCTTC
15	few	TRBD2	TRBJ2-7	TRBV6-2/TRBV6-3	CASSYGTSGTYEQYF	TGTGCCAGCAGTTACGGGACTAGCGGAACCTACGAGCAGTACTTC